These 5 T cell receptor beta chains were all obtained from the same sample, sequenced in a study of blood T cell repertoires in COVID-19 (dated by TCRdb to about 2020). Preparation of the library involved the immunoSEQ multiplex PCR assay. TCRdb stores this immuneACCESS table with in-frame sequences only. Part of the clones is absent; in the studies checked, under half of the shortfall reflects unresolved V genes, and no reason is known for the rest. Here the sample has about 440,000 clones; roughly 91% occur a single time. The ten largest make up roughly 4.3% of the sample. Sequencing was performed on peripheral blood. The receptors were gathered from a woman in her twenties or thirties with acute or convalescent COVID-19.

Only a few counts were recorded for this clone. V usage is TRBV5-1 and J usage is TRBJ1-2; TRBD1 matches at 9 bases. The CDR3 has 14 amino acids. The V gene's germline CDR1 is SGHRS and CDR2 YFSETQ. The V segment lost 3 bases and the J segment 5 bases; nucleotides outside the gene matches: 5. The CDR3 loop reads CASSSGDRDYGYTF. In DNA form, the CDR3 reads TGCGCCAGCAGCTCGGGGGACAGGGATTATGGCTACACCTTC.

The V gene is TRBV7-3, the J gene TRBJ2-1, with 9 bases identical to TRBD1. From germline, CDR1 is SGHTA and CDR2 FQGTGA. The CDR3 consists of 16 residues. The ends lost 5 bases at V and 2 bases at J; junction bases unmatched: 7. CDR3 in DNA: TGTGCCAGCAGCCCACAGGGGGCCCAAGCCTACAATGAGCAGTTCTTC. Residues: CASSPQGAQAYNEQFF.

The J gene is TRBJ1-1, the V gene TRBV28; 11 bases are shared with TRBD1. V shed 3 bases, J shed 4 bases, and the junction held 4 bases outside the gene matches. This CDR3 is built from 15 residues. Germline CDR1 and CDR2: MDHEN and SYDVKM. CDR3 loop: CASSFSGTGGTEAFF. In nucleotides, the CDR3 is TGTGCCAGCAGTTTCTCCGGGACAGGGGGCACTGAAGCTTTCTTT.

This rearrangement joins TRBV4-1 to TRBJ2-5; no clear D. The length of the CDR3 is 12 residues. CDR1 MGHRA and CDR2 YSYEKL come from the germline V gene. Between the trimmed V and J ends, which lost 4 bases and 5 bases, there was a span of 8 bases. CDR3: CASSPDRETQYF. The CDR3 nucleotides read TGCGCCAGCAGCCCCGATCGGGAGACCCAGTACTTC.

CDR3 nucleotide sequence: TGTGCCAGCAGAGAGTCGGGGTATAATTCACCCCTCCACTTT. This codes for CASRESGYNSPLHF. This chain links TRBV2 with TRBJ1-6; D is unclear. Trimming shortened V by 6 bases and J by 4 bases, and 10 bases separated the two germline ends. This CDR3 comprises 14 residues. Germline-derived CDR1 and CDR2 are SNHLY and FYNNEI.